The 14 T cell receptor beta chains below were found in one sample sequenced in a study of technical replicates of blood from several donors. Profiling relied on immunoSEQ multiplex PCR, and the TCRdb table lists in-frame clones only, not all of them. The sample has 60,000 to 90,000 clones, approximately 96% seen once. Specimen: T cells isolated from PBMCs. The receptors here all came from a human donor in good health.

The J gene is TRBJ2-7, the V gene TRBV30; 8 bases align to TRBD1. CDR1 is GTSNPN and CDR2 is SVGIG in the germline V gene (reference sequence). The CDR3 sequence is 14 residues long. V lost 1 base and J lost 3; bases outside the gene matches: 5. The CDR3 sequence: CAWSGQGKNYEQYF. The CDR3 DNA reads as TGTGCCTGGAGTGGACAGGGGAAGAACTACGAGCAGTACTTC.

The chain has TRBV4-1 and TRBJ2-1; D gene ambiguous. From germline, CDR1 is MGHRA and CDR2 YSYEKL. The CDR3 sequence is 11 residues long. Trimming left V 1 base short and J 11 bases short, with 6 bases between. This CDR3 is CASSQGPKQFF. The CDR3 region has the DNA TGCGCCAGCAGCCAAGGTCCAAAGCAGTTCTTC.

The chain has TRBV2 and TRBJ1-1, with 11 nucleotides matching TRBD1. V dropped 10 bases and J dropped 10; count of bases not matched to a gene: 11. CDR3 length: 13 amino acids. Germline V CDR1 and CDR2: SNHLY, FYNNEI. Here the CDR3 reads CAIRDRGTLGAFF. DNA for the CDR3: TGTGCCATCCGGGACAGGGGGACTTTGGGAGCTTTCTTT.

This clone was observed a few times. V and J are TRBV7-9 and TRBJ2-3; 9 nucleotides agree with TRBD1. The CDR3 runs 16 residues. Germline-derived CDR1 and CDR2 are SEHNR and FQNEAQ (reference sequence). V lost 1 base, J lost 0 bases, and 2 bases stayed unmatched. The CDR3 protein is CASSLGGTGSTDTQYF. In nucleotides, the CDR3 is TGTGCCAGCAGCTTAGGGGGGACAGGGAGCACAGATACGCAGTATTTT.

The chain couples TRBV15 to TRBJ1-1; TRBD1 matches at 7 bases. Trimming at V came to 7 bases and at J to 1 base, leaving 3 bases not matched to a gene. CDR3 length equals 13 residues. Germline loops: CDR1 LNHNV, CDR2 YYDKDF (reference sequence). The CDR3 DNA follows: TGTGCCACCAAAGACAGGGAGAACACTGAAGCTTTCTTT. This gives the protein CATKDRENTEAFF.

The chain uses TRBV6-1 and TRBJ1-4, with D perhaps TRBD1 (6 bases). The germline CDR1 and CDR2 sequences are MNHNS and SASEGT. CDR3 length: 14 amino acids. Trimming removed 3 bases at V and 5 bases at J, with 10 bases between. The CDR3 coding sequence is TGTGCCAGCAGTGAGGGACATCGGAATGAAAAACTGTTTTTT. Translation gives CASSEGHRNEKLFF.

The chain joins TRBV7-8 to TRBJ1-3; TRBD1 might be the D (6 bases). The CDR3 spans 16 residues. Trimming shortened V by 5 bases and J by 0 bases, and 14 bases separated the two germline ends. CDR1 is SGHVS, CDR2 FQNEAQ, per germline. CDR3 bases: TGTGCCAGCAGCGCCCCTTACAGGGACTCTGGAAACACCATATATTTT. Amino acid sequence: CASSAPYRDSGNTIYF.

The chain is built from TRBV28 and TRBJ1-2; 11 bases agree with TRBD1. Germline-derived CDR1 and CDR2 are MDHEN and SYDVKM. There are 16 residues in the CDR3. Unmatched junction bases numbered 9, after V lost 5 bases and J lost 4 bases. DNA for the CDR3: TGTGCCAGCAGTCTGGGACAGGGGGTTTCAAGCTATGGCTACACCTTC. It is translated as CASSLGQGVSSYGYTF.

The J gene is TRBJ1-1, the V gene TRBV6-5; D perhaps matches TRBD1 (5 bases). Trimming shortened V by 2 bases and J by 3 bases, and 13 bases separated the two germline ends. The germline gives CDR1 MNHEY, CDR2 SVGAGI. The CDR3 spans 15 residues. CDR3 nucleotides: TGTGCCAGCAGTTACGGTAGGGAAGGGGACACTGAAGCTTTCTTT. Protein: CASSYGREGDTEAFF.

This clone was counted a single time. This rearrangement joins TRBV19 to TRBJ2-2, with 8 bases fitting TRBD1. This CDR3 is built from 16 residues. With V trimmed by 5 bases and J by 0 bases, 5 bases remained unmatched. The V gene's germline CDR1 is LNHDA and CDR2 SQIVND (reference sequence). The CDR3 protein is CASSFQGAANTGELFF. The DNA of the CDR3 is TGTGCCAGTAGTTTTCAGGGGGCCGCGAACACCGGGGAGCTGTTTTTT.

The chain joins TRBV4-1 to TRBJ2-1; 10 bases are shared with TRBD2. This CDR3 has 15 amino acids. Trimming removed 2 bases from V and 10 bases from J; junction bases left unmatched: 8. Germline CDR1 is MGHRA and CDR2 is YSYEKL. The CDR3 loop reads CASSQTGTSDVEQFF. The CDR3 DNA is TGCGCCAGCAGCCAAACCGGGACTAGCGACGTAGAGCAGTTCTTC.

V and J are TRBV11-2 and TRBJ1-4; 7 bases are a match to TRBD1. The germline gives CDR1 SGHAT, CDR2 FQNNGV. J gave up 0 bases and V 2 bases, and 3 bases lay outside the gene matches. This CDR3 contains 16 residues. The DNA of the CDR3 is TGTGCCAGCAGCTTACGACAGGGTGCAACTAATGAAAAACTGTTTTTT. This gives the protein CASSLRQGATNEKLFF.

The rearrangement links TRBV9 to TRBJ1-2; D ambiguous. Trimming pared 3 bases from V and 7 bases from J, leaving 22 bases between. Germline loops: CDR1 SGDLS, CDR2 YYNGEE. The CDR3 runs 16 residues. The CDR3 loop reads CASSAGLSATFPGYTF. As DNA, the CDR3 is TGTGCCAGCAGCGCAGGACTGTCCGCAACCTTTCCTGGCTACACCTTC.

V gene TRBV6-5 combines with J gene TRBJ2-1; possibly TRBD1 for D (5 bases). The CDR3 extends over 12 amino acids. Germline CDR1 and CDR2: MNHEY and SVGAGI. The V end lost 9 bases, the J end lost 8 bases, and 14 bases lay between the germline ends. CDR3 loop: CASGTKQDEQFF. The CDR3 bases are TGTGCCAGTGGTACTAAACAGGATGAGCAGTTCTTC.